This is a list of T cell receptor beta chains from one sample in a study of T cells after yellow fever vaccination. Each CDR3 protein is one row after TCRdb ran MiXCR on the 5' RACE reads. The top ten clones hold more than 0.55% of a sample with 150,000 or so distinct CDR3 sequences, 6.6% of them seen once. This material consisted of CD4+ T cells sorted from PBMCs, taken 10 days after the yellow fever booster vaccination. Receptor source: a man aged 30 to 39 who received the YFV17D yellow fever vaccine. Both conserved end residues are part of each CDR3. A D gene is named only where the DNA matches it firmly.

TRBJ1-6	-	TRBV10-3	CAISEPPTLSPLHF
TRBJ2-1	-	TRBV4-3	CASSQEPYRNNEQFF
TRBJ2-3	-	TRBV5-1	CASSWNTDTQYF
TRBJ2-3	-	TRBV11-2	CASSLRSRTQYF
TRBJ2-7	-	TRBV7-9	CASSVLGFYEQYF
TRBJ2-5	-	TRBV20-1	CSAKQRGNPGPGTETQYF
TRBJ2-7	TRBD2	TRBV3-1	CASSLGLVFYEQYF
TRBJ2-7	TRBD2	TRBV25-1	CASSKSGGLEQYF
TRBJ2-7	TRBD2	TRBV7-8	CASSLGGAASYEQYF
TRBJ1-2	-	TRBV4-3	CASSQTPSNPNYGYTF
TRBJ2-1	TRBD2	TRBV5-1	CVSSFVTSGSGNEQFF
TRBJ1-1	-	TRBV30	CAWSNFGASNTEAFF
TRBJ1-1	-	TRBV5-5	CASSSGLLNTEAFF
TRBJ2-1	-	TRBV4-2	CASSQDPPGEQFF
TRBJ1-2	TRBD1	TRBV25-1	CASQGGRVGYTF
TRBJ2-3	-	TRBV7-9	CASSLRDGRTDTQYF
TRBJ2-3	-	TRBV5-1	CASSLGGADTDTQYF
TRBJ1-4	-	TRBV20-1	CSARISEFNEKLFF
TRBJ2-5	-	TRBV5-5	CASSLGARQETQYF
TRBJ2-5	-	TRBV7-2	CASRPRQPQETQYF
TRBJ2-1	TRBD2	TRBV20-1	CSARDPVAGPDDEQFF
TRBJ2-2	-	TRBV6-2/TRBV6-3	CASSWRQVVGELFF
TRBJ1-5	-	TRBV6-2/TRBV6-3	CASTLAGSPKPQHF
TRBJ1-1	TRBD1	TRBV6-5	CASSYADRVGTEAFF
TRBJ2-1	-	TRBV4-3	CASSQEGPYNEQFF
TRBJ2-7	TRBD2	TRBV7-2	CASRVGTSGPNEQYF
TRBJ2-7	TRBD1	TRBV6-1	CASSRPGQGGRSHEQYF
TRBJ2-7	-	TRBV5-1	CASSLDTGAAYEQYF
TRBJ2-1	TRBD2	TRBV7-9	CASSLAGGYNEQFF
TRBJ2-1	-	TRBV18	CASSANGDEQFF
TRBJ1-2	TRBD1	TRBV7-6	CASSLGTGEGGYTF
TRBJ1-1	-	TRBV3-1	CASSHPQANTEAFF
TRBJ2-6	-	TRBV28	CASSSGTTPNVLTF
TRBJ2-1	-	TRBV5-1	CASSLVQGRANEQFF
TRBJ1-3	TRBD1	TRBV9	CASSATQGSGNTIYF
TRBJ2-7	-	TRBV24-1	CATSDSDDRRVQYF
TRBJ2-2	TRBD1	TRBV2	CASSVQGWELFF
TRBJ2-2	TRBD1	TRBV7-6	CATRDRDTGELFF
TRBJ2-7	TRBD2	TRBV18	CASSPGTRNEQYF
TRBJ2-1	-	TRBV5-4	CASSSRVGYNEQFF
TRBJ2-1	TRBD2	TRBV4-3	CASSQGGGVGQGSYNEQFF
TRBJ2-1	-	TRBV3-1	CASSLSTARFF
TRBJ2-7	TRBD1	TRBV7-2	CASSSRGPGEQYF